The clone carrying this TCR beta chain showed up just once. As yet, its antigen is unknown. This sample was taken from a study of cytomegalovirus exposure and HLA in healthy donors. 60 Vbeta and 13 Jbeta primers were used in PCR. TCRdb keeps only in-frame clones here, not all; method: immunoSEQ multiplex PCR. The sample carries under 200,000 clones, about 80% recorded once. Study results and limitations: According to the study, 150 to 200 TCR beta chains were cytomegalovirus-associated.

This receptor was taken from a man younger than 45 in good health and CMV-seronegative. Sequencing was carried out using PBMCs.

Here the CDR3 DNA reads TGTGCCAGCAGTCTTAGGGGGCCCTATTGGGGCGAAAAACTGTTTTTT. It codes for CASSLRGPYWGEKLFF. The V call is TRBV5-6, the J call TRBJ1-4; TRBD1 matches 7 bases. The trim removed 5 bases at V and 8 bases at J, leaving 15 bases unmatched. Germline values: CDR1 SGHDT, CDR2 YYEEEE. The CDR3 runs 16 residues.